Presented here are 8 T cell receptor beta chains from one specimen sequenced in a study of cytomegalovirus exposure and HLA in healthy donors. The PCR ran on 60 Vbeta and 13 Jbeta primers. The method was immunoSEQ multiplex PCR; TCRdb's version includes in-frame clones alone and lacks a portion of them. The sample holds approximately 110,000 clones; 70% to 85% are singletons and the top ten take 9.5% to 15%. The specimen sequenced was PBMCs. The source of these receptors is a woman aged 40 to 50 in good health and CMV-seropositive.

This clone showed up just once. The rearrangement joins TRBV7-8 to TRBJ2-5; TRBD1 aligns across 8 bases. This CDR3 has 15 residues. Germline-derived CDR1 and CDR2 are SGHVS and FQNEAQ. V lost 4 bases, J lost 1 base, and 5 bases stayed unmatched. CDR3 sequence reads: CASSYGTGPQETQYF. As DNA, the CDR3 is TGTGCCAGCAGCTACGGGACAGGACCCCAAGAGACCCAGTACTTC.

CDR3: CASSQIGAQFF. CDR3 nucleotides: TGTGCCAGCAGCCAGATTGGGGCGCAGTTCTTC. J is TRBJ2-1 and V is TRBV7-2; D possibly corresponds to TRBD1 (5 bases). The V gene's germline CDR1 is SGHTA and CDR2 FQGNSA. The CDR3 length is 11 residues. V was cut by 5 bases and J by 12 bases, with 11 bases left in between.

The chain recombines TRBV27 with TRBJ1-2, with a weak D call TRBD1 (5 bases). CDR1 is MNHEY, CDR2 SMNVEV, per germline (reference sequence). The CDR3 has 13 residues. Trimming stripped 5 bases from V and 2 bases from J, with 9 bases between. CDR3 residues: CASSPTVNYGYTF. For the CDR3, the DNA is TGTGCCAGCAGTCCGACAGTAAACTATGGCTACACCTTC.

The chain links TRBV27 to TRBJ2-1, with 7 bases identical to TRBD2. CDR1 is MNHEY, CDR2 SMNVEV, per germline (reference sequence). This CDR3 has 15 amino acids. Unmatched junction bases numbered 3, after V lost 4 bases and J lost 0 bases. The DNA of the CDR3 is TGTGCCAGCAGTTCCCGGACTAGCTCCTACAATGAGCAGTTCTTC. It encodes CASSSRTSSYNEQFF.

The V gene is TRBV5-1, the J gene TRBJ1-1; 9 positions match TRBD1. V gave up 4 bases and J gave up 2 bases; unmatched junction bases: 9. From germline, CDR1 is SGHRS and CDR2 YFSETQ. This CDR3 contains 16 residues. In nucleotides, the CDR3 is TGCGCCAGCAGCCTAGGGACAGGGTTGCCAAACACTGAAGCTTTCTTT. As protein: CASSLGTGLPNTEAFF.

The genes are TRBV2 and TRBJ2-3, with D possibly TRBD2 on 6 matching bases. CDR1 and CDR2 (germline): SNHLY, FYNNEI. The V gene lost 5 bases and the J gene lost 0 bases, with 12 bases spanning the gap. This CDR3 is built from 15 residues. CDR3 sequence: CASSSPGLSTDTQYF. The CDR3 bases are TGTGCCAGCAGTTCCCCGGGACTTAGCACAGATACGCAGTATTTT.

The J gene is TRBJ1-2, the V gene TRBV5-1; D possibly corresponds to TRBD1 (5 bases). The germline V gene has CDR1 SGHRS and CDR2 YFSETQ. Trimming stripped 0 bases from V and 4 bases from J, with 13 bases between. The CDR3 spans 15 residues. CDR3 in amino acids: CASSLAGAGTYGYTF. The CDR3 DNA reads TGCGCCAGCAGCTTGGCCGGAGCGGGGACCTATGGCTACACCTTC.

The chain joins TRBV6-5 to TRBJ1-2; no clear D gene. The germline CDR1 and CDR2 sequences are MNHEY and SVGAGI. Deletions cut 3 bases from V and 2 bases from J, with 10 bases between. This CDR3 region has 14 residues. The CDR3 sequence is CASSYSTENYGYTF. The CDR3 nucleotides read TGTGCCAGCAGTTATTCTACAGAGAACTATGGCTACACCTTC.